The entry that follows covers one T cell receptor (beta chain) sequence. Its antigen remains unknown. The CDR3 loop spans 16 amino acids. The J segment lost 3 bases and the V segment lost 3 bases, leaving 8 bases of the junction unmatched. CDR1 and CDR2 from the germline V gene are KGHSH and LQKENI. The data are from a study of cytomegalovirus exposure and HLA in healthy donors. About the study: Clustering assigned 70% to 85% of the roughly 370 genotyped donors to the Caucasian-associated ancestry cluster.

Study results and caveats: In a later analysis, V- and J-gene trimming of beta chains associated with a DCLRE1C missense variant, replicated independently. Other equally common chains were less clonally expanded than HLA-associated TCR beta chains, a later analysis showed. Both high specificity and high sensitivity reportedly marked the classifier's diagnosis of cytomegalovirus status.

The PCR employed 60 Vbeta primers together with 13 Jbeta primers. Method: immunoSEQ multiplex PCR; TCRdb's copy keeps in-frame clones and lacks some. The sample includes under 200,000 clones, roughly 79% of them seen just once. Input material: PBMCs. The genes are TRBV18 and TRBJ1-1, with 9 bases matching TRBD1. This TCR was recovered from a woman between 50 and 59 years old in good health and CMV-seropositive. For the CDR3, the DNA is TGTGCCAGCTCACCGTCCACCGGGACAGGGTACACTGAAGCTTTCTTT. It is translated as CASSPSTGTGYTEAFF.